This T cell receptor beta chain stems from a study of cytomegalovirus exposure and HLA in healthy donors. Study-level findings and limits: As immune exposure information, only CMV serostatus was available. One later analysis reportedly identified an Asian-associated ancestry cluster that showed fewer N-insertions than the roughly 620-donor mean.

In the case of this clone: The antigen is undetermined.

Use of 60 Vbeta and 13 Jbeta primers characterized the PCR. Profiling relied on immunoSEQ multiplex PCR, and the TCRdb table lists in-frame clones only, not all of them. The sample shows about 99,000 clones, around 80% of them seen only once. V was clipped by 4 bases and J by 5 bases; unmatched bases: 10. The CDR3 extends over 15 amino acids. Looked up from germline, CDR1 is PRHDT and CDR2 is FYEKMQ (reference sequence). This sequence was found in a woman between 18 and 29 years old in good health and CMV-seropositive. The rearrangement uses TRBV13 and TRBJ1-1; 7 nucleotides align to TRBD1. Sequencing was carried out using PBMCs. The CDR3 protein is CASSYEEGADTEAFF. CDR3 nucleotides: TGTGCCAGCAGCTATGAGGAGGGGGCGGATACTGAAGCTTTCTTT.